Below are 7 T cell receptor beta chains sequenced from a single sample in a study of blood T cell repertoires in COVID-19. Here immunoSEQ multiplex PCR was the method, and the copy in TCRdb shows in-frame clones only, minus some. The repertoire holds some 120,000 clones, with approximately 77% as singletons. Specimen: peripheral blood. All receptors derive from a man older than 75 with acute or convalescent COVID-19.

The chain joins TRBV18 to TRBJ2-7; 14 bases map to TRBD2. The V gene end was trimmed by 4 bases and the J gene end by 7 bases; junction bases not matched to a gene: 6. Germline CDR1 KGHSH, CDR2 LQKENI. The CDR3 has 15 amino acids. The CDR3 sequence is CASSRGLAGVLEQYF. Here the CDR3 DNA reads TGTGCCAGCTCACGGGGACTAGCGGGGGTTCTAGAGCAGTACTTC.

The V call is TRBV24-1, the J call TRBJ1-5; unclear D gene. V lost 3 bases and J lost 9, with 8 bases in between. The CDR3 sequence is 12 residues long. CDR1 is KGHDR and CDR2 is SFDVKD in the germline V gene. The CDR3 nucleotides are TGTGCCACCAGTGATAATGTCGGGCCCCAGCATTTT. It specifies CATSDNVGPQHF.

The CDR3 loop is CASSLATESSGNTIYF. CDR3 nucleotide sequence: TGTGCCAGCAGCTTGGCTACGGAGAGCTCTGGAAACACCATATATTTT. This chain joins TRBV5-6 and TRBJ1-3; no definite D call. The V gene lost 0 bases and the J gene lost 0 bases, with 10 bases spanning the gap. Germline lookup yields CDR1 SGHDT and CDR2 YYEEEE. The CDR3 totals 16 residues.

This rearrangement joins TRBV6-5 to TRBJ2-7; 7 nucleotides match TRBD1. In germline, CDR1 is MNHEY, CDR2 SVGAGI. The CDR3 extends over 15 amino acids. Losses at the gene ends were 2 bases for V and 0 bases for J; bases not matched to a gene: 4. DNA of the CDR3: TGTGCCAGCAGTTACGCTCGGGACAGCTCCTACGAGCAGTACTTC. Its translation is CASSYARDSSYEQYF.

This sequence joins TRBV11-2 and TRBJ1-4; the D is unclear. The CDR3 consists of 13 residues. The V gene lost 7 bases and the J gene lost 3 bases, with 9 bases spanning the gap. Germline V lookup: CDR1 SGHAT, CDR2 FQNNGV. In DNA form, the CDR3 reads TGTGCCAGCACCCCGAGGGCTAATGAAAAACTGTTTTTT. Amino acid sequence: CASTPRANEKLFF.

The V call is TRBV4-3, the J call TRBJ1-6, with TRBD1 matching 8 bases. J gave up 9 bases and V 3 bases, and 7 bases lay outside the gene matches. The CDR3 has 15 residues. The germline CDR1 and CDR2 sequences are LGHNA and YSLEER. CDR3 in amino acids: CASSQAGQGGSPLHF. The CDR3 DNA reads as TGCGCCAGCAGCCAGGCCGGACAGGGAGGTTCACCCCTCCACTTT.

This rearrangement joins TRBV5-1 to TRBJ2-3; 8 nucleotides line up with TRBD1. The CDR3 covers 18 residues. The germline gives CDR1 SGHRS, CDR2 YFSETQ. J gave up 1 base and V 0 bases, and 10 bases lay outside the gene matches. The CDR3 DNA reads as TGCGCCAGCAGCTTGGCCCCCGGGGGACAGGTCGGCACAGATACGCAGTATTTT. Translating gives CASSLAPGGQVGTDTQYF.